This T cell receptor beta chain derives from a study of cytomegalovirus exposure and HLA in healthy donors. A remark on this clone: Its target is unknown.

PCR involved 60 Vbeta and 13 Jbeta primers. In the original analysis: Approximately 11 million shared chains were among the about 80 million unique TCR beta chains that a later analysis counted. TCRdb's copy holds only in-frame clones and misses some; the assay was immunoSEQ multiplex PCR. V and J calls plus clone size are reproduced from that table; the DNA served to infer D and trimming. The table has roughly 200,000 clones, around three quarters seen once. Trimming stripped 6 bases from V and 5 bases from J, with 20 bases between. This CDR3 region has 15 residues. CDR1 and CDR2 (germline): SGHNT, YYREEE (reference sequence). Overall study findings and caveats: According to the study, 180 or so TCR beta chains were cytomegalovirus-associated. Prior analysis indicated that the majority of TCR beta V segments exhibited productivity approximately 87% or approximately 30% of the time.

The sample consisted of PBMCs. This clonotype was obtained from a woman in her twenties or thirties in good health and CMV-seronegative. This chain connects TRBV5-4 to TRBJ1-1; D may be TRBD1 (6 bases). The CDR3 bases are TGTGCCAGCACCACCCGGGGAGGGGGGGGGACTGAAGCTTTCTTT. It specifies CASTTRGGGGTEAFF.